A selection of T cell receptor beta chains follows, all from one sample in a study of shared clonotypes between healthy human individuals. This table comes from immunoSEQ multiplex PCR, and its TCRdb copy is limited to in-frame clones, with some not included. The data contain roughly 2.1 million clones, 85% to 95% of them singletons. Sample: naive CD8+ T cells from PBMCs. These receptors were taken from a man younger than 35 in good health. Some clones in this sample may be carry-over from other donors' samples. CDR3s include the opening cysteine and the closing phenylalanine or tryptophan. A D gene is named only where the DNA matches it firmly. Not every row has a clone size; where given, it reads once, few, many or a size class.

length | size | J | D | V | DNA | CDR3
13 | once | TRBJ1-2 | NA | TRBV4-1 | TGCGCCAGCAGCCACACAGTAAACTATGGCTACACCTTC | CASSHTVNYGYTF
15 | NA | TRBJ2-2 | TRBD1 | TRBV7-8 | TGTGCCAGCAGCTCCCGACAGGGGCTAAACGGGGAGCTGTTTTTT | CASSSRQGLNGELFF
15 | NA | TRBJ2-1 | NA | TRBV18 | TGTGCCAGCTCACCACCAACTGGGTCCTACAATGAGCAGTTCTTC | CASSPPTGSYNEQFF
13 | NA | TRBJ2-2 | NA | TRBV4-1 | TGCGCCAGCAGCCAAATGTCTGGCGGGGAGCTGTTTTTT | CASSQMSGGELFF
14 | NA | TRBJ1-1 | NA | TRBV9 | TGTGCCAGCAGCCCCCTTCTGGTGGCACCTGAAGCTTTCTTT | CASSPLLVAPEAFF
14 | NA | TRBJ2-3 | NA | TRBV19 | TGTGCCAGTAGTATGCGGGACGGATATTATACGCAGTATTTT | CASSMRDGYYTQYF
15 | NA | TRBJ2-1 | TRBD2 | TRBV6-1 | TGTGCCAGCGTCCTTGGACGGGGGGTCTACAATGAGCAGTTCTTC | CASVLGRGVYNEQFF
11 | NA | TRBJ2-1 | TRBD2 | TRBV29-1 | TGCAGCGTTCATAGCGGGAATGAGCAGTTCTTC | CSVHSGNEQFF
15 | NA | TRBJ2-7 | NA | TRBV29-1 | TGCAGCGTTGAATATGTTGGCCCCAACAACTACGAGCAGTACTTC | CSVEYVGPNNYEQYF
12 | NA | TRBJ1-5 | NA | TRBV28 | TGTGCCAGCAGGAGGGACACGCAGCCCCAGCATTTT | CASRRDTQPQHF
13 | once | TRBJ1-2 | NA | TRBV30 | TGTGCCTGGAGTGTACAGGAGGGACATGGCTACACCTTC | CAWSVQEGHGYTF
15 | NA | TRBJ2-7 | NA | TRBV11-2 | TGTGCCAGCAGCTTAGCCCCAGCCTCTCCCTACGAGCAGTACTTC | CASSLAPASPYEQYF
15 | NA | TRBJ2-5 | NA | TRBV7-9 | TGTGCCAGCAGCCCCCTCTTAGGGGAATGGGAGACCCAGTACTTC | CASSPLLGEWETQYF
15 | NA | TRBJ1-2 | NA | TRBV27 | TGTGCCAGCAGTTTTTTAACAGCAGGGGAGGGTGGCTACACCTTC | CASSFLTAGEGGYTF
19 | NA | TRBJ2-6 | NA | TRBV9 | TGTGCCAGCAGCTCGAGCCGGGACGGGCGAACCTCTGGGGCCAACGTCCTGACTTTC | CASSSSRDGRTSGANVLTF
13 | NA | TRBJ2-2 | NA | TRBV10-1 | TGCGCCACCCAGGCAGACTACACCGGGGAGCTGTTTTTT | CATQADYTGELFF
17 | NA | TRBJ2-3 | TRBD2 | TRBV7-3 | TGTGCCAGCAGCCCGGCGGGAGGGCGGGTGGGCACAGATACGCAGTATTTT | CASSPAGGRVGTDTQYF
16 | NA | TRBJ2-1 | NA | TRBV4-1 | TGCGCCAGCAGCCAAGAAGTGGCGGGAAGCCGGGATGAGCAGTTCTTC | CASSQEVAGSRDEQFF
15 | NA | TRBJ1-4 | NA | TRBV19 | TGTGCCAGTAGTAGGACCGACGGGGATAATGAAAAACTGTTTTTT | CASSRTDGDNEKLFF
13 | NA | TRBJ2-7 | NA | TRBV6-5 | TGTGCCAGCAGTTACGCCAGATCCTACGAGCAGTACTTC | CASSYARSYEQYF
17 | NA | TRBJ2-3 | NA | TRBV19 | TGTGCCAGTAGTATAGATGGGGGGATGAGGGTCACAGATACGCAGTATTTT | CASSIDGGMRVTDTQYF
15 | NA | TRBJ1-1 | NA | TRBV27 | TGTGCCAGCAGGGATGTGGGACTTATGAACACTGAAGCTTTCTTT | CASRDVGLMNTEAFF
20 | NA | TRBJ2-1 | TRBD2 | TRBV19 | TGTGCCAGTAGTTACCCCTCGGAGACTAGCGGGAGTCCGGCCTACAATGAGCAGTTCTTC | CASSYPSETSGSPAYNEQFF
12 | few | TRBJ2-2 | NA | TRBV5-6 | TGTGCCAGCAGCTTGTCTCTCGGGGAGCTGTTTTTT | CASSLSLGELFF
17 | NA | TRBJ2-2 | TRBD2 | TRBV9 | TGTGCCAGCAGCGTAGAGCGGGAGGGCCCGAACACCGGGGAGCTGTTTTTT | CASSVEREGPNTGELFF
11 | NA | TRBJ2-7 | NA | TRBV27 | TGTGCCAGCAGTTTCGCGGACGAGCAGTACTTC | CASSFADEQYF
14 | NA | TRBJ2-1 | NA | TRBV5-6 | TGTGCCAGCAGCTTGAGAGACGACAGTTTCGAGCAGTTCTTC | CASSLRDDSFEQFF
19 | NA | TRBJ2-1 | TRBD2 | TRBV13 | TGTGCCAGCAGCTTAGGGGCTAGCGGGAGATATAGTGGCTACAATGAGCAGTTCTTC | CASSLGASGRYSGYNEQFF
13 | NA | TRBJ2-7 | NA | TRBV19 | TGTGCCAGTAGTACCTCCGGGGGCCGGGAGCAGTACTTC | CASSTSGGREQYF
16 | NA | TRBJ2-2 | NA | TRBV30 | TGTGCCTGGAGTGTTAGTCGGACAGTTTTCACCGGGGAGCTGTTTTTT | CAWSVSRTVFTGELFF
13 | NA | TRBJ2-2 | NA | TRBV27 | TGTGCCAGCAGTTTGAGGGACACCGGGGAGCTGTTTTTT | CASSLRDTGELFF
15 | NA | TRBJ2-1 | NA | TRBV27 | TGTGCCAGCAGTTTGGGGGCGAGCTCCTACAATGAGCAGTTCTTC | CASSLGASSYNEQFF
12 | NA | TRBJ2-7 | NA | TRBV25-1 | TGTGCCAGCAGTGACTCTGGCCTAACACAGGGATTC | CASSDSGLTQGF
14 | once | TRBJ2-7 | NA | TRBV27 | TGTGCCAGCAGTTTTCTAGCCCGGACGGACGAGCAGTACTTC | CASSFLARTDEQYF
13 | NA | TRBJ2-2 | NA | TRBV27 | TGTGCCAGCCAAAGGGGTGTTGCCGGGGAGCTGTTTTTT | CASQRGVAGELFF
14 | NA | TRBJ2-7 | NA | TRBV28 | TGTGCCAGCAGATTCCAGGGGGGAGTCGACGAGCAGTACTTC | CASRFQGGVDEQYF
14 | NA | TRBJ2-1 | NA | TRBV5-6 | TGTGCCAGCAGCTTGGCGGCAGGGAATGGTGAGCAGTTCTTC | CASSLAAGNGEQFF
11 | NA | TRBJ2-3 | NA | TRBV4-1 | TGCGCCACCAGAACCAGAGATACGCAGTATTTT | CATRTRDTQYF
15 | once | TRBJ1-5 | NA | TRBV10-3 | TGTGCCATCAGTGGTGCGGGGCAGGGCAATCAGCCCCAGCATTTT | CAISGAGQGNQPQHF
15 | NA | TRBJ1-5 | NA | TRBV28 | TGTGCCAGCAGTATAAAGAGGACAAATTCTCAGCCCCAGCATTTT | CASSIKRTNSQPQHF